One sample yielded the 16 T cell receptor beta chains listed below, sequenced in a study of human T cells and chemical hapten exposure. TCRdb re-called the RACE reads through MiXCR, storing one row per CDR3 protein. The table lists around 120,000 distinct CDR3 sequences, approximately 13% of them singletons. As for time point: pre-sensitization, week 0. Treatment defined: therapeutic diphenylcyclopropenone sensitization with weekly scalp DPC. Sequencing was performed on whole blood, taken in connection with sensitization to the hapten diphenylcyclopropenone (DPC). The receptor source for this set is a woman aged 18 to 35 with alopecia areata. Some clones in this sample may be carry-over from other donors' samples.

V usage is TRBV27 and J usage is TRBJ2-1; D not certain. This CDR3 is 13 amino acids long. The germline gives CDR1 MNHEY, CDR2 SMNVEV (reference sequence). The V end lost 3 bases, the J end lost 5 bases, and 8 bases lay between the germline ends. CDR3 in DNA: TGTGCCAGCAGTTTTGGCCCGGACAATGAGCAGTTCTTC. Residues: CASSFGPDNEQFF.

The chain employs TRBV7-9 and TRBJ1-2; D remains unclear. This CDR3 has 16 amino acids. V was shortened by 0 bases and J by 14 bases, with 25 bases between the two germline ends. Germline V gene lookup returns CDR1 SEHNR and CDR2 FQNEAQ (reference sequence). The CDR3: CASSLARTGILDIQTF. The CDR3, as DNA: TGTGCCAGCAGCTTAGCGAGGACTGGAATTCTTGACATCCAAACCTTC.

In this sample, this clonotype turned up many times. The V gene is TRBV20-1, the J gene TRBJ1-1; D call uncertain. This CDR3 comprises 14 residues. Germline V lookup: CDR1 DFQATT, CDR2 SNEGSKA (reference sequence). V was trimmed by 0 bases and J by 10 bases, leaving 18 bases between them. CDR3 in amino acids: CSARDLEQSPRAFF. The DNA of the CDR3 is TGCAGTGCTAGAGATCTGGAACAAAGTCCCCGAGCTTTCTTT.

In its sample, this clonotype was seen once. The chain has TRBV4-3 and TRBJ1-2, with 7 bases that match TRBD1. Germline V CDR1 and CDR2: LGHNA, YSLEER. The CDR3 totals 17 residues. After removal of 0 bases from V and 0 bases from J, the junction contained 7 bases not matched to a gene. CDR3 region: CASSQDSGTDPNYGYTF. The CDR3 nucleotides read TGCGCCAGCAGCCAAGATTCTGGGACAGATCCTAACTATGGCTACACCTTC.

This clonotype is classed as medium-sized (0.01 to 0.1%). The DNA for the CDR3 is TGTGCCTGGTCCCCGGAGGGCTATGGCTACACCTTC. Translated: CAWSPEGYGYTF. The chain uses TRBV30 and TRBJ1-2; D remains ambiguous. The CDR3 is 12 amino acids. The germline V gene has CDR1 GTSNPN and CDR2 SVGIG (reference sequence). Trimming removed 5 bases from V and 4 bases from J, with 11 bases in between.

Many counts were recorded for this clonotype. The rearrangement uses TRBV6-2 or TRBV6-3 and TRBJ2-7; D is unclear. Germline lookup yields CDR1 MNHEY and CDR2 SVGEGT. The CDR3 contains 12 residues. Trimming pared 2 bases from V and 6 bases from J, leaving 8 bases between. CDR3 protein: CASSYVTAEQYF. The CDR3 coding sequence is TGTGCCAGCAGTTACGTCACAGCCGAGCAGTACTTC.

On this clonotype itself: A read error may account for a junction end that differs from germline. The chain combines TRBV5-1 with TRBJ2-7; D is unclear. The CDR3 is 14 amino acids. CDR1 and CDR2 from the germline V gene are SGHRS and YFSETQ. Written as DNA, the CDR3 is TGCGCCAGCAGGTTGGACGAAGGGCCCGGCAAGCAGTACTTC. It encodes CASRLDEGPGKQYF. Full variable domain (outside the CDR3, taken from reference TRBV5-1 and TRBJ2-7): KAGVTQTPRYLIKTRGQQVTLSCSPISGHRSVSWYQQTPGQGLQFLFEYFSETQRNKGNFPGRFSGRQFSNSRSEMNVSTLELGDSALYLCASRLDEGPGKQYFGPGTRLTVT.

This clonotype was detected many times. This chain links TRBV29-1 with TRBJ2-1; D unclear. The CDR3 has 13 amino acids. Germline V CDR1 and CDR2: SQVTM, ANQGSEA. V gave up 7 bases and J gave up 0 bases, with 10 bases separating them. The CDR3 DNA follows: TGCAGCGCAGACGGTAGCTCCTACAATGAGCAGTTCTTC. Its protein product is CSADGSSYNEQFF.

This rearrangement joins TRBV15 to TRBJ2-2, with 7 bases fitting TRBD1. V trimming: 3 bases; J trimming: 3 bases; junction bases outside the gene matches: 4. This CDR3 spans 15 amino acids. Germline V CDR1 and CDR2: LNHNV, YYDKDF (reference sequence). The CDR3 bases are TGTGCCACCAGCAGTCGACAGGGATACACCGGGGAGCTGTTTTTT. It codes for CATSSRQGYTGELFF.

The V gene is TRBV28, the J gene TRBJ1-3, with TRBD1 as a possible D gene (5 bases). Germline V gives CDR1 MDHEN, CDR2 SYDVKM. This CDR3 has 15 amino acids. The V and J ends lost 4 bases and 0 bases respectively, with 10 bases between them. CDR3 DNA sequence: TGTGCCAGCAGTTCCGGGACTGTCTCTGGAAACACCATATATTTT. As protein: CASSSGTVSGNTIYF.

This chain links TRBV6-1 with TRBJ2-3; tentative D call: TRBD2 (8 bases). CDR1 is MNHNS and CDR2 is SASEGT in the germline V gene. The CDR3 extends over 14 amino acids. V dropped 8 bases and J dropped 5 bases, with 17 bases sitting between them. CDR3 residues: CASHKAGDRDTQYF. The CDR3 bases are TGTGCCAGCCACAAAGCGGGGGACAGAGATACGCAGTATTTT.

The chain combines TRBV5-4 with TRBJ1-3, with 8 bases fitting TRBD1. With 2 bases clipped from V and 3 bases from J, the junction kept 4 bases outside the gene matches. Germline CDR1 reads SGHNT; CDR2 reads YYREEE (reference sequence). The CDR3 loop spans 15 amino acids. In nucleotides, the CDR3 is TGTGCCAGCAGCTTCCAGGGGGCGAGTGGAAACACCATATATTTT. Encoded protein: CASSFQGASGNTIYF.

This clonotype was seen more than once but under ten times. J is TRBJ2-4 and V is TRBV5-1; possibly TRBD1 for D (8 bases). The CDR3 consists of 16 residues. V lost 3 bases to trimming and J lost 13 bases, with 26 bases between them. Germline V lookup: CDR1 SGHRS, CDR2 YFSETQ. The chain's CDR3 is CASSWEGQGGSQKQYF. The CDR3, as DNA: TGCGCCAGCAGCTGGGAAGGACAGGGAGGGTCCCAAAAACAGTACTTC.

This clonotype was seen many times. This chain joins TRBV7-9 and TRBJ1-1; 7 nucleotides agree with TRBD1. Germline CDR1 reads SEHNR; CDR2 reads FQNEAQ (reference sequence). The ends lost 5 bases at V and 5 bases at J; junction bases unmatched: 11. The CDR3 has 15 residues. CDR3 residues: CASSIYRGGETEAFF. DNA for the CDR3: TGTGCCAGCAGCATATACAGGGGCGGCGAAACTGAAGCTTTCTTT.

Comment on this clonotype: The junction differs from germline at one of its ends, possibly a read error. The J gene is TRBJ2-6, the V gene TRBV7-9; D is possibly TRBD1 (6 bases). The germline gives CDR1 SEHNR, CDR2 FQNEAQ (reference sequence). The CDR3 totals 15 residues. CDR3 DNA: TGTGGCAGCCCATGGGGGCATGCTGGGGCCAACGTCCTGACTTTC. This codes for CGSPWGHAGANVLTF. Complete variable domain (other parts from reference TRBV7-9 and TRBJ2-6): DTGVSQNPRHKITKRGQNVTFRCDPISEHNRLYWYRQTLGQGPEFLTYFQNEAQLEKSRLLSDRFSAERPKGSFSTLEIQRTEQGDSAMYLCGSPWGHAGANVLTFGAGSRLTVL.

This clonotype has ten or more counts. The gene calls are TRBV7-6 and TRBJ1-3; 7 bases agree with TRBD1. The CDR3 loop spans 15 amino acids. CDR1 is SGHVS and CDR2 is FNYEAQ in the germline V gene. With 5 bases clipped from V and 0 bases from J, the junction kept 4 bases outside the gene matches. The CDR3 spells CASSLRQGSGNTIYF. In DNA, the CDR3 is TGTGCCAGCAGCCTACGACAGGGCTCTGGAAACACCATATATTTT. Using reference TRBV7-6 and TRBJ1-3 for the parts outside the CDR3, the full variable domain is GAGVSQSPRYKVTKRGQDVALRCDPISGHVSLYWYRQALGQGPEFLTYFNYEAQQDKSGLPNDRFSAERPEGSISTLTIQRTEQRDSAMYRCASSLRQGSGNTIYFGEGSWLTVV.